Shown below are 2 T cell receptor beta chains from a single sample sequenced in a study of blood T cell repertoires in COVID-19. Assay used: immunoSEQ multiplex PCR; TCRdb lists only in-frame clones, some missing. The repertoire holds some 300,000 clones, with roughly 86% as singletons. Sequencing was done on a sample of PBMCs or T cells enriched from blood (not recorded which). These receptors were taken from a woman aged 30 to 39 who had recovered from COVID-19.

The chain joins TRBV30 to TRBJ2-3; 8 bases map to TRBD2. The length of the CDR3 is 14 residues. V lost 3 bases, J lost 6 bases, and 8 bases stayed unmatched. Germline lookup yields CDR1 GTSNPN and CDR2 SVGIG (reference sequence). CDR3 DNA: TGTGCCTGGAGACCGGGACTAGTAATTGATACGCAGTATTTT. This translates into CAWRPGLVIDTQYF.

The chain couples TRBV7-2 to TRBJ2-5; D is possibly TRBD1 (7 bases). V was shortened by 6 bases and J by 5 bases, with 16 bases between the two germline ends. The CDR3 loop spans 14 amino acids. Germline V gene data show CDR1 as SGHTA and CDR2 as FQGNSA. The CDR3 protein is CASSYYPGGETQYF. CDR3 bases: TGTGCCAGCAGTTATTACCCAGGGGGGGAGACCCAGTACTTC.